A single sample gave rise to the 31 T cell receptor beta chains below, sequenced in a study of blood T cell repertoires in COVID-19. Some clones are missing from TCRdb's copy, which holds only in-frame ones; the method was immunoSEQ multiplex PCR. The data hold 35,000 to 40,000 clones, with 85% to 90% observed a single time. Source material: peripheral blood. The receptors were gathered from a man between 65 and 85 years old with acute or convalescent COVID-19.

V and J are TRBV7-2 and TRBJ1-1; possibly TRBD1 for D (5 bases). Trimming took 1 base from V and 2 from J, leaving 11 bases between them. CDR1 and CDR2 (germline): SGHTA, FQGNSA. The CDR3 runs 15 residues. Written as DNA, the CDR3 is TGTGCCAGCAGCTTAGGTTTCGGGGGAAACACTGAAGCTTTCTTT. It translates to CASSLGFGGNTEAFF.

This sequence joins TRBV7-2 and TRBJ2-3; D might be TRBD2 (6 bases). The germline V gene has CDR1 SGHTA and CDR2 FQGNSA. The CDR3 runs to 14 residues. V was pared by 5 bases and J by 0 bases, with 9 bases between. Written as DNA, the CDR3 is TGTGCCAGCAGCCTCGGGACTAGCACAGATACGCAGTATTTT. Encoded protein: CASSLGTSTDTQYF.

In its sample, this clone was seen once. The J gene is TRBJ2-7, the V gene TRBV27; TRBD2 is a possible D gene (5 bases). The CDR3 has 18 residues. Germline assignment: CDR1 MNHEY and CDR2 SMNVEV (reference sequence). The germline V and J ends were trimmed by 5 bases and 3 bases, with 26 bases remaining between them. The CDR3 DNA is TGTGCCAGCAGTGCCCGACTTCAATCCACCCGTGGACTCTACGAGCAGTACTTC. This translates into CASSARLQSTRGLYEQYF.

The V and J genes are TRBV19 and TRBJ2-1; D may be TRBD2 (6 bases). CDR3 length: 17 amino acids. Germline CDR1 is LNHDA and CDR2 is SQIVND (reference sequence). Trimming stripped 4 bases from V and 4 bases from J, with 20 bases between. CDR3 protein: CASSTSLRGGPYNEQFF. As DNA, the CDR3 is TGTGCCAGTAGTACGTCGTTGAGGGGAGGCCCATACAATGAGCAGTTCTTC.

This rearrangement joins TRBV2 to TRBJ1-5, with D possibly TRBD1 on 5 matching bases. The germline V and J ends were trimmed by 7 bases and 4 bases, with 20 bases remaining between them. Per the germline V gene, CDR1 is SNHLY and CDR2 is FYNNEI. CDR3 length equals 16 residues. The CDR3 bases are TGTGCCAGCATGGGAACTCAGGGTTTCTCTAATCAGCCCCAGCATTTT. Residues: CASMGTQGFSNQPQHF.

This chain links TRBV7-2 with TRBJ2-3; maybe TRBD1 (5 bases). The CDR3 totals 13 residues. V was pared by 5 bases and J by 5 bases, with 11 bases between. Looked up from germline, CDR1 is SGHTA and CDR2 is FQGNSA. CDR3 coding DNA: TGTGCCAGCAGCGTGCAGGGATTAGATACGCAGTATTTT. Protein sequence: CASSVQGLDTQYF. Filled out from reference TRBV7-2 and TRBJ2-3, the complete variable domain reads GAGVSQSPSNKVTEKGKDVELRCDPISGHTALYWYRQSLGQGLEFLIYFQGNSAPDKSGLPSDRFSAERTGGSVSTLTIQRTQQEDSAVYLCASSVQGLDTQYFGPGTRLTVL.

This rearrangement joins TRBV5-1 to TRBJ1-5; TRBD1 matches at 7 bases. Germline V lookup: CDR1 SGHRS, CDR2 YFSETQ. The junction had 5 bases not matched to a gene; V was cut back by 2 bases and J by 6 bases. This CDR3 contains 14 residues. CDR3 coding DNA: TGCGCCAGCAGCTTCCAGGGGGGAGGTCAGCCCCAGCATTTT. This translates into CASSFQGGGQPQHF.

The chain's CDR3 is CATAGLAAQETQYF. The CDR3 DNA is TGCGCCACCGCGGGACTAGCGGCCCAAGAGACCCAGTACTTC. The V and J genes are TRBV5-1 and TRBJ2-5; 11 bases match TRBD2. In germline, CDR1 is SGHRS, CDR2 YFSETQ. Trimming took 9 bases from V and 1 from J; bases not matched to a gene: 5. The CDR3 is 14 amino acids.

The rearrangement links TRBV30 to TRBJ1-2, with D possibly matching TRBD1 (6 bases). Trimming took off 5 bases at V and 0 bases at J, with 13 bases between the two ends. This CDR3 is 14 amino acids long. Germline V gene lookup returns CDR1 GTSNPN and CDR2 SVGIG (reference sequence). CDR3 residues: CAWPKQGPNYGYTF. DNA of the CDR3: TGTGCCTGGCCCAAACAGGGACCTAACTATGGCTACACCTTC. Looking up the rest from reference TRBV30 and TRBJ1-2 gives the full variable domain: SQTIHQWPATLVQPVGSPLSLECTVEGTSNPNLYWYRQAAGRGLQLLFYSVGIGQISSEVPQNLSASRPQDRQFILSSKKLLLSDSGFYLCAWPKQGPNYGYTFGSGTRLTVV.

The CDR3 DNA reads TGTGCCACCAGTGATCCAGCCGCACAGGGCACCGGGGAGCTGTTTTTT. Amino acid sequence: CATSDPAAQGTGELFF. The chain has TRBV24-1 and TRBJ2-2, with D tentatively TRBD1 (6 bases). The CDR3 totals 16 residues. Looked up from germline, CDR1 is KGHDR and CDR2 is SFDVKD. V lost 3 bases and J 4 bases, leaving 14 bases between the germline ends.

The V gene is TRBV12-3 or TRBV12-4, the J gene TRBJ1-5; the D gene is possibly TRBD1 (5 bases). This CDR3 spans 13 amino acids. The V end was cut by 3 bases, the J end by 5 bases, with 8 bases between. CDR3 sequence (DNA): TGTGCCAGCAGTTTCCTCAGGGATCAGCCCCAGCATTTT. This translates into CASSFLRDQPQHF.

The chain links TRBV5-1 to TRBJ1-3, with TRBD1 identical over 7 bases. Germline V gene sequence: CDR1 SGHRS, CDR2 YFSETQ. The trim removed 2 bases at V and 2 bases at J, leaving 1 base unmatched. The CDR3 consists of 14 residues. The CDR3 protein is CASSFDRAGNTIYF. CDR3 nucleotides: TGCGCCAGCAGCTTCGACAGGGCTGGAAACACCATATATTTT.

The V call is TRBV19, the J call TRBJ2-3, with 10 positions matching TRBD2. This CDR3 is 14 amino acids long. V was clipped by 5 bases and J by 7 bases; unmatched bases: 6. CDR1 is LNHDA, CDR2 SQIVND, per germline (reference sequence). CDR3 DNA sequence: TGTGCCAGTAGTCCTAGCGGGAGCGGATATACGCAGTATTTT. Its translation: CASSPSGSGYTQYF.

The chain combines TRBV27 with TRBJ2-3; D may be TRBD1 (6 bases). This CDR3 is built from 17 residues. V lost 5 bases and J lost 0, with 18 bases in between. Germline V gene lookup returns CDR1 MNHEY and CDR2 SMNVEV (reference sequence). The CDR3 DNA sequence: TGTGCCAGCAGTCTCCAGACAGGTTTCTCTAGCACAGATACGCAGTATTTT. This codes for CASSLQTGFSSTDTQYF.

This rearrangement joins TRBV6-5 to TRBJ1-1; D gene ambiguous. The CDR3 loop spans 14 amino acids. V gave up 0 bases and J gave up 3 bases, with 8 bases separating them. Looked up from germline, CDR1 is MNHEY and CDR2 is SVGAGI. The DNA of the CDR3 is TGTGCCAGCAGTTACTCCGGGATCGACACTGAAGCTTTCTTT. It codes for CASSYSGIDTEAFF.

V usage is TRBV7-9 and J usage is TRBJ2-6, with 9 positions matching TRBD1. CDR1 SEHNR and CDR2 FQNEAQ come from the germline V gene (reference sequence). Unmatched junction bases numbered 5, after V lost 5 bases and J lost 0 bases. The CDR3 sequence is 17 residues long. The CDR3 loop reads CASSLGQGSSGANVLTF. Written as DNA, the CDR3 is TGTGCCAGCAGCCTAGGACAGGGGAGCTCTGGGGCCAACGTCCTGACTTTC. Drawing the rest from reference TRBV7-9 and TRBJ2-6, the complete variable domain is DTGVSQNPRHKITKRGQNVTFRCDPISEHNRLYWYRQTLGQGPEFLTYFQNEAQLEKSRLLSDRFSAERPKGSFSTLEIQRTEQGDSAMYLCASSLGQGSSGANVLTFGAGSRLTVL.

The V call is TRBV5-6, the J call TRBJ1-6; unclear D gene. CDR3 length: 14 amino acids. Germline CDR1 is SGHDT and CDR2 is YYEEEE. The V end was cut by 4 bases, the J end by 9 bases, with 14 bases between. CDR3 nucleotide sequence: TGTGCCAGCAGCCTCCCGGGTGTCGGTTCACCCCTCCACTTT. This sequence encodes CASSLPGVGSPLHF.

The chain has TRBV6-6 and TRBJ2-3, with TRBD1 as a possible D gene (5 bases). The CDR3 is made up of 15 amino acids. Per germline, CDR1 MNHNY and CDR2 SVGAGI (reference sequence). The ends were cut back, 4 bases at V and 5 bases at J, with 16 bases in the middle. CDR3 in amino acids: CASSSDTGWVDTQYF. The DNA of the CDR3 is TGTGCCAGCAGTTCGGACACCGGTTGGGTAGATACGCAGTATTTT.

This clone was observed a few times. This rearrangement joins TRBV12-3 or TRBV12-4 to TRBJ2-1; 11 nucleotides agree with TRBD2. V trimming: 6 bases; J trimming: 14 bases; junction bases outside the gene matches: 6. This CDR3 contains 12 residues. The CDR3: CASRQTSGMEFF. For the CDR3, the DNA is TGTGCCAGCAGGCAGACTAGCGGGATGGAGTTCTTC.

The chain recombines TRBV20-1 with TRBJ1-1; no reliable D call. V lost 3 bases and J lost 10, with 12 bases in between. The germline V gene encodes CDR1 DFQATT and CDR2 SNEGSKA (reference sequence). The CDR3 totals 11 residues. CDR3 sequence (DNA): TGCAGTGCTAGGGTCCAAGAGGGAGCTTTCTTT. Translation gives CSARVQEGAFF.

The rearrangement uses TRBV24-1 and TRBJ2-7; 9 nucleotides align to TRBD1. Germline V gene lookup returns CDR1 KGHDR and CDR2 SFDVKD. V lost 5 bases and J lost 7; bases outside the gene matches: 14. The CDR3 length is 16 residues. In DNA form, the CDR3 reads TGTGCCACCAGTGGGGTTTTGGACAGGGGAAACGGGGAGCAGTACTTC. Protein: CATSGVLDRGNGEQYF.

The V call is TRBV7-9, the J call TRBJ2-5; D is undetermined. The CDR3 totals 15 residues. Germline-derived CDR1 and CDR2 are SEHNR and FQNEAQ (reference sequence). V was trimmed by 4 bases and J by 5 bases, leaving 17 bases between them. The chain's CDR3 is CASSSGLEGRETQYF. Written as DNA, the CDR3 is TGTGCCAGCAGCTCGGGTCTGGAAGGCCGGGAGACCCAGTACTTC.

J is TRBJ2-7 and V is TRBV2; 9 bases map to TRBD2. Germline V lookup: CDR1 SNHLY, CDR2 FYNNEI. With 4 bases clipped from V and 8 bases from J, the junction kept 9 bases outside the gene matches. The CDR3 consists of 14 residues. The CDR3 loop reads CASSGSGRSRKQYF. The CDR3 DNA is TGTGCCAGCAGTGGTAGCGGGAGAAGTAGAAAGCAGTACTTC.

V gene TRBV12-3 or TRBV12-4 combines with J gene TRBJ1-1; 11 positions agree with TRBD1. The CDR3 covers 13 residues. V shed 3 bases and J 9 bases; nucleotides not matched to a gene: 3. In nucleotides, the CDR3 is TGTGCCAGCAGTTTGGGACAGGGGGAAAAAGCTTTCTTT. Amino acids: CASSLGQGEKAFF.

J is TRBJ1-1 and V is TRBV5-4; maybe TRBD1 (5 bases). The CDR3 runs 13 residues. Trimming pared 0 bases from V and 6 bases from J, leaving 9 bases between. The germline CDR1 and CDR2 sequences are SGHNT and YYREEE (reference sequence). The CDR3 spells CASSLEGPAEAFF. The CDR3 DNA sequence: TGTGCCAGCAGCTTGGAGGGGCCCGCTGAAGCTTTCTTT.

V usage is TRBV3-1 (or the pseudogene TRBV3-2) and J usage is TRBJ2-1; 9 bases are a match to TRBD2. The CDR3 spans 17 residues. Germline assignment: CDR1 LGHDT and CDR2 YNNKEL (reference sequence). Losses at the gene ends were 3 bases for V and 0 bases for J; bases not matched to a gene: 6. CDR3 coding DNA: TGTGCCAGCAGCCACGTTGCGGGAGGGTCCTCCTACAATGAGCAGTTCTTC. It codes for CASSHVAGGSSYNEQFF.

V usage is TRBV29-1 and J usage is TRBJ2-1; TRBD1 is a possible D gene (6 bases). The CDR3 is 16 residues long. The germline CDR1 and CDR2 sequences are SQVTM and ANQGSEA. The ends were cut back, 4 bases at V and 6 bases at J, with 22 bases in the middle. The CDR3 DNA sequence: TGCAGCGTTGCGTCACCGGGACACGAGAATGCCAATGAGCAGTTCTTC. Amino acids: CSVASPGHENANEQFF.

CDR3 DNA sequence: TGTGCCAGCAGCTTAGGACTAGTTAGCGTCCCCGGGGAGCTGTTTTTT. Translation: CASSLGLVSVPGELFF. This chain links TRBV11-2 with TRBJ2-2; tentative D call: TRBD2 (6 bases). The ends were cut back, 1 base at V and 6 bases at J, with 15 bases in the middle. Per the germline V gene, CDR1 is SGHAT and CDR2 is FQNNGV. The length of the CDR3 is 16 residues.

The chain employs TRBV27 and TRBJ2-7, with D possibly TRBD2 on 6 matching bases. Trimming pared 4 bases from V and 2 bases from J, leaving 12 bases between. This CDR3 has 14 residues. The germline V gene encodes CDR1 MNHEY and CDR2 SMNVEV (reference sequence). In DNA form, the CDR3 reads TGTGCCAGCAGTTCCTGGACTAACCCCTACGAGCAGTACTTC. It specifies CASSSWTNPYEQYF.

The rearrangement links TRBV7-9 to TRBJ2-4, with 9 positions matching TRBD1. There are 15 residues in the CDR3. Trimming cost V 2 bases and J 7 bases; bases outside gene matches: 6. Germline assignment: CDR1 SEHNR and CDR2 FQNEAQ (reference sequence). The CDR3 DNA reads as TGTGCCAGCAGCTTAAGTGGGACAGGGACGAACATTCAGTACTTC. Protein sequence: CASSLSGTGTNIQYF.

V and J are TRBV5-4 and TRBJ1-5; 7 bases map to TRBD1. Germline V gives CDR1 SGHNT, CDR2 YYREEE (reference sequence). The CDR3 runs to 16 residues. V shed 2 bases and J 0 bases; nucleotides not matched to a gene: 5. Here the CDR3 reads CASSFRQGDSNQPQHF. CDR3 nucleotides: TGTGCCAGCAGCTTCCGACAGGGCGATAGCAATCAGCCCCAGCATTTT.